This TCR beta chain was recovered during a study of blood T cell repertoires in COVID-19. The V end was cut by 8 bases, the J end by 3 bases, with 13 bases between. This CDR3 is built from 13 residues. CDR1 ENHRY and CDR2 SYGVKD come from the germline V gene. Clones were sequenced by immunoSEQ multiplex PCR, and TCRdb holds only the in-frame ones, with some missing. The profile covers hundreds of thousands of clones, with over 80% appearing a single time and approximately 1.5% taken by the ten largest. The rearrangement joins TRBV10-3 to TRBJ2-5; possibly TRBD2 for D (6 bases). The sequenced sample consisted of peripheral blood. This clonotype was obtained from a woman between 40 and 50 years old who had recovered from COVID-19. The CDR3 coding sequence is TGTGCCATCGGAAGGGACTCAGAAGAGACCCAGTACTTC. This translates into CAIGRDSEETQYF.